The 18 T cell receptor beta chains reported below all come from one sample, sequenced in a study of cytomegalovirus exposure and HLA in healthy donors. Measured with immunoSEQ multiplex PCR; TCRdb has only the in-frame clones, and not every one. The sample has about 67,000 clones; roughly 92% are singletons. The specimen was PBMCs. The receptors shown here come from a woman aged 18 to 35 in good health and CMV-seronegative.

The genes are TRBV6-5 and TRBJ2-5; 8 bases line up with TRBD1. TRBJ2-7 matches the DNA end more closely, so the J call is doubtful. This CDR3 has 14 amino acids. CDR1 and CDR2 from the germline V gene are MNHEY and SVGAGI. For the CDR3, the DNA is TGTGCCAGCAGCTCCGGGACAGGACCCTACGAGCAGTACTTC. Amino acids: CASSSGTGPYEQYF.

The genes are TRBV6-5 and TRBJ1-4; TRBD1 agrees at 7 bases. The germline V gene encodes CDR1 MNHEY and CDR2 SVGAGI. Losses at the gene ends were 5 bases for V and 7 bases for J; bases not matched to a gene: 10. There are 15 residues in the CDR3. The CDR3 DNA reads TGTGCCAGCAGTATGACAGGGACCCGGAGTGAAAAACTGTTTTTT. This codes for CASSMTGTRSEKLFF.

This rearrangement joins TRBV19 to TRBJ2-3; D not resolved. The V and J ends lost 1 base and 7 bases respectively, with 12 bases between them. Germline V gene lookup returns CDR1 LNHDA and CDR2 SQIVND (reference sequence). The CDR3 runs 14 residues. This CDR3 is CASSIGPEAHTQYF. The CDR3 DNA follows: TGTGCCAGTAGTATAGGTCCCGAGGCACATACGCAGTATTTT.

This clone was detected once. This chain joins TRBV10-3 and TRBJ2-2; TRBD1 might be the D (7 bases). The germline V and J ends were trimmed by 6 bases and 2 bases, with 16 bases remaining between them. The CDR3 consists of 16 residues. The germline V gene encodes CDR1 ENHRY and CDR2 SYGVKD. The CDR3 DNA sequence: TGTGCCATCAGGGAGACGACAGGGACTAACACCGGGGAGCTGTTTTTT. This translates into CAIRETTGTNTGELFF.

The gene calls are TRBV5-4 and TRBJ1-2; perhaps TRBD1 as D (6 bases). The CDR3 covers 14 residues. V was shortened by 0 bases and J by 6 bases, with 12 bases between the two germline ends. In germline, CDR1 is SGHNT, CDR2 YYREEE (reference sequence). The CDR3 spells CASSLAQQGNGYTF. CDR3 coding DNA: TGTGCCAGCAGCTTGGCCCAACAGGGAAATGGCTACACCTTC.

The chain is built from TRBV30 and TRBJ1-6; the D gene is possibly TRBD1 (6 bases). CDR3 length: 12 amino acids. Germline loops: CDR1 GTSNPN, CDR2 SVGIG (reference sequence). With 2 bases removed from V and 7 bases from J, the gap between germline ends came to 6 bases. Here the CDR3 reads CAWSRGNSPLHF. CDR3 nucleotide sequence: TGTGCCTGGAGTAGGGGGAATTCACCCCTCCACTTT.

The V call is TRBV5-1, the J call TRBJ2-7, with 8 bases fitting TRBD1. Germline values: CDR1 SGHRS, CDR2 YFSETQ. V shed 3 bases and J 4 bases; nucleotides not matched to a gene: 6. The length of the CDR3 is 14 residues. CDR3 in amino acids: CASSSTGVVYEQYF. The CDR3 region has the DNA TGCGCCAGCAGCTCGACAGGGGTGGTTTACGAGCAGTACTTC. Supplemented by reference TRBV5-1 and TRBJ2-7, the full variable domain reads KAGVTQTPRYLIKTRGQQVTLSCSPISGHRSVSWYQQTPGQGLQFLFEYFSETQRNKGNFPGRFSGRQFSNSRSEMNVSTLELGDSALYLCASSSTGVVYEQYFGPGTRLTVT.

CDR3 protein: CASSPHASGGAGELFF. CDR3 sequence (DNA): TGCGCCAGCAGCCCCCATGCTAGCGGGGGGGCCGGGGAGCTGTTTTTT. V gene TRBV4-1 combines with J gene TRBJ2-2; 12 nucleotides line up with TRBD2. The V segment lost 4 bases and the J segment 6 bases; nucleotides outside the gene matches: 6. Germline V CDR1 and CDR2: MGHRA, YSYEKL. The CDR3 consists of 16 residues.

CDR3 sequence reads: CASSLDRFSGNTIYF. In DNA form, the CDR3 reads TGTGCCAGCAGCTTAGATCGGTTCTCTGGAAACACCATATATTTT. The chain has TRBV7-2 and TRBJ1-3; D gene unclear. Germline V CDR1 and CDR2: SGHTA, FQGNSA. Trimming stripped 1 base from V and 0 bases from J, with 7 bases between. The CDR3 loop spans 15 amino acids.

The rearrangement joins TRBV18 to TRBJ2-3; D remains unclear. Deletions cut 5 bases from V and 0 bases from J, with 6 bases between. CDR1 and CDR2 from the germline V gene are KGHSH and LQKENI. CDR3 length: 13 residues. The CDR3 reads CASSATSTDTQYF. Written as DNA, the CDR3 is TGTGCCAGCTCAGCAACTAGCACAGATACGCAGTATTTT.

DNA of the CDR3: TGTGCCAGCAGCGCGAATCCAGGGGACTATGGCTACACCTTC. This codes for CASSANPGDYGYTF. This chain links TRBV5-5 with TRBJ1-2; D may be TRBD1 (6 bases). V was clipped by 4 bases and J by 3 bases, with 13 bases between them. The V gene's germline CDR1 is SGHKS and CDR2 YYEKEE (reference sequence). The length of the CDR3 is 14 residues.

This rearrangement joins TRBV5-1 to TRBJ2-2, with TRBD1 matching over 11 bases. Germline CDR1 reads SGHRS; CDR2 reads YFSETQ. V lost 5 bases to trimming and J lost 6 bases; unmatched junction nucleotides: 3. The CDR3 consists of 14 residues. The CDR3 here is CASRPGQGAGELFF. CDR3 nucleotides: TGCGCCAGCAGACCGGGACAGGGGGCCGGGGAGCTGTTTTTT.

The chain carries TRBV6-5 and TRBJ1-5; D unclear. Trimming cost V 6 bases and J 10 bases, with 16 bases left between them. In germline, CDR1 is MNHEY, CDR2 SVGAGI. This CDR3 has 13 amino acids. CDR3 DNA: TGTGCCAGCAGCCCGGGGTGGGATAGACCCCAGCATTTT. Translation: CASSPGWDRPQHF.

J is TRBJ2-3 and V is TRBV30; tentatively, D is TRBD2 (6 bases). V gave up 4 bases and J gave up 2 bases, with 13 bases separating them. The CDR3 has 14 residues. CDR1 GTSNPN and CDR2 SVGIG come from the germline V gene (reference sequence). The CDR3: CAWKGGLPTDTQYF. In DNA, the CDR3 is TGTGCCTGGAAGGGAGGACTCCCCACAGATACGCAGTATTTT.

The CDR3 coding sequence is TGTGCCAGCTCACCGGGCAGTCTCGGAAGCAATCAGCCCCAGCATTTT. This sequence encodes CASSPGSLGSNQPQHF. The chain is built from TRBV18 and TRBJ1-5; D not resolved. The CDR3 covers 16 residues. Trimming shortened V by 3 bases and J by 1 base, and 13 bases separated the two germline ends. Germline values: CDR1 KGHSH, CDR2 LQKENI.

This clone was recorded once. The CDR3, as DNA: TGTGCCAGCAGCCGAACCGGACAGGGTTCCTATGGCTACACCTTC. It translates to CASSRTGQGSYGYTF. This sequence joins TRBV28 and TRBJ1-2, with 8 positions matching TRBD1. After removal of 6 bases from V and 4 bases from J, the junction contained 10 bases not matched to a gene. The CDR3 loop spans 15 amino acids. Germline assignment: CDR1 MDHEN and CDR2 SYDVKM.

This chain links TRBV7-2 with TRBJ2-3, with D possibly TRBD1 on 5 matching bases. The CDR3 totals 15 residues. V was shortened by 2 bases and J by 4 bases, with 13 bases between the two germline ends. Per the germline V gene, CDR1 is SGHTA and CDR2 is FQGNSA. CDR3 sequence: CASSLRGRPSDTQYF. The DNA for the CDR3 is TGTGCCAGCAGCTTAAGGGGAAGGCCTTCAGATACGCAGTATTTT.

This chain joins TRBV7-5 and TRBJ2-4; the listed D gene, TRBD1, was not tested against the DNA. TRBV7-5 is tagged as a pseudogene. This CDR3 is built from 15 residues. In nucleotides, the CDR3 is TGTGTCAGAAGCTTACAGGGGACAGCCAAAAACATTCAGTACTTC. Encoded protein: CVRSLQGTAKNIQYF.